This T cell receptor (beta chain) originates from a study of T cells in Graves' hyperthyroidism and ophthalmopathy (dated by TCRdb to between 2017 and 2020). Context from the whole study: Peripheral blood samples were taken at the time of initial diagnosis, prior to any treatment. The 100 discovery patients were randomly split 7:3 into training and test sets. Prospective prediction of ophthalmopathy was tested in an independent validation cohort of fewer than 20 hyperthyroidism patients and 15 to 17 patients who later progressed to ophthalmopathy. TCR Vbeta CDR3 sequencing of 120 to 150 peripheral blood samples (43 ophthalmopathy, 75 to 80 hyperthyroidism and around 17 progressor patients) is reported in the paper. A discovery cohort of roughly 96 patients, 43 with Graves' ophthalmopathy and more than 55 with stable Graves' hyperthyroidism, was used to find distinguishing TCR V-J signatures. After sampling, hyperthyroidism patients received methimazole starting at 30 mg daily, and ophthalmopathy patients received high-dose intravenous methylprednisolone. In addition, the study compared T-cell repertoires in thyroid tissue and in blood from several Graves' hyperthyroidism patients.

The paper as a whole reports these results and caveats: Most expanded thyroid clonotypes (frequency above 0.001) were also detected in blood, suggesting blood repertoires may reflect thyroid immune responses. A 13 V-J signature model separated ophthalmopathy from stable hyperthyroidism, with approximately 87% sensitivity and just under 84% specificity in cross-validation and 80%/75% in testing. In validation, progression to ophthalmopathy was predicted by the model with approximately 67% sensitivity and nearly 75% specificity, a median of roughly six months before onset. No statistical method was used to set the sample size in advance, and investigators knew the group allocation.

In regard to this clonotype: Its antigen is not yet known. Within one base of it there is no much larger clone, and no base qualities were kept.

The TCR beta CDR3 regions were amplified from RNA transcripts. A first-round RT-PCR of the TCR CDR3 used the HTBI primer set with the Qiagen OneStep RT-PCR kit. Libraries were constructed in a second round of multiplex PCR, after which size selection and purification were performed. Libraries were sequenced paired-end with 100 bp reads on an Illumina HiSeq2000. The authors' pipeline ran thus. Raw data were processed with SOAPnuke, discarding reads with adapters, uncalled bases, mean Phred below 15, or no exact constant-primer or identifier match. High-quality paired reads were merged using COPE v1.2.5, and each unique nucleotide sequence was defined as a clonotype. Clonotypes were aligned to IMGT TRBV, TRBD and TRBJ reference segments using MiTCR v1.1. The analysis included only V-J combinations with a frequency above 0.0001, which together covered 98% to 99.2% of the repertoires. The TCS score was defined as F50 (clonal expansion) divided by E x V (chaos), with BLOSUM62-based TCRdist calculated between CDR3 peptides within each V-J. Welch's t-statistics and random forest reduced roughly 540 V-J features to some 14, which were used in a naive Bayes classifier (R e1071). The public reads were run again by TCRdb, first through fastp at Q25 and then through MiXCR, and only productive beta chains were kept. Each CDR3 protein appears once, grouped with its most common genes and DNA. What appears here as the V and J calls and clone size reflects TCRdb's work, not the paper's. The sample table holds around 33,000 distinct CDR3 sequences, of which roughly 50% were seen once. Roughly 6.4% of the sample is in the top ten clones.

The hyperthyroidism patients were between 18 and 65 years old and newly diagnosed, with a disease duration of less than 2 months. Exclusion was applied to patients with uncontrolled infections, other autoimmune diseases, pregnancy or lactation. Diagnoses relied on clinical symptoms, serum thyroxine and TRAb, thyroid ultrasound and orbital computed tomography. For progressor patients, blood was drawn at the first diagnosis of hyperthyroidism, before any ophthalmopathy symptoms had appeared. PBMCs were separated from 8 to 10 ml of fresh peripheral blood using Ficoll-Paque density gradient centrifugation. Progressor patients were first diagnosed with Graves' hyperthyroidism and then developed ophthalmopathy during follow-up. Total RNA was extracted with Trizol reagent, and quality was checked on an Agilent 2100 Bioanalyzer. Sequencing was done on a sample of blood. The receptor was isolated from a woman aged 45-60 years with Graves' hyperthyroidism that later progressed to Graves' ophthalmopathy.

The DNA is as follows: TGCAGCGACGGACCCTCTGGGGCCAACGTCCTGACTTTC. This is translated as CSDGPSGANVLTF. The chain is assembled from TRBV29-1 and TRBJ2-6; too little of a D gene remains to name it. From the cysteine through the phenylalanine, the CDR3 covers 13 amino acids. The only DNA kept is the CDR3, 39 bases in frame from the first base. Reading the germline V gene gives CDR1 SQVTM and CDR2 ANQGSEA. The junction shows trimming of 7 bases on V and 0 bases on J, plus 7 bases between the germline ends.